These T cell receptor beta chains were read from a single sample in a study of cytomegalovirus exposure and HLA in healthy donors. Some clones are missing from TCRdb's copy, which holds only in-frame ones; the method was immunoSEQ multiplex PCR. The sample contains about 130,000 clones, 80% of which appear only once. Specimen: PBMCs. These TCRs come from a human donor in good health. Each CDR3 is given with its conserved first and last residue. The order of the fields is CDR3 DNA, CDR3 protein, V gene, clone size, J gene, D gene. D genes are given only for firm matches. Clone sizes are given selectively: once, few, many, or a class where the clone is expanded.

cdr3_nt: TGTGCTAGCAGTTCTGGACAGGCCAGGGGAACCGGGGAGCTGTTTTTT
cdr3_aa: CASSSGQARGTGELFF
v_call: TRBV7-7
clone_size: .
j_call: TRBJ2-2
d_call: TRBD1

cdr3_nt: TGCGCCAGCAGCCAACTCAGCGGGGGGCCGTGGGAGCAGTACTTC
cdr3_aa: CASSQLSGGPWEQYF
v_call: TRBV4-1
clone_size: few
j_call: TRBJ2-7
d_call: TRBD2

cdr3_nt: TGTGCCAGCAGCTCTAGGAGCTACGAGCAGTACTTC
cdr3_aa: CASSSRSYEQYF
v_call: TRBV7-8
clone_size: .
j_call: TRBJ2-7
d_call: .

cdr3_nt: TGTGCCAGCAGCTTATTCCGACAGTCACCCTACGAGCAGTACTTC
cdr3_aa: CASSLFRQSPYEQYF
v_call: TRBV7-2
clone_size: .
j_call: TRBJ2-7
d_call: .

cdr3_nt: TGTGCCAGCAGTGAAGTGGGTAGCGGGGGGCCTTTCACCTCCTACGAGCAGTACTTC
cdr3_aa: CASSEVGSGGPFTSYEQYF
v_call: TRBV2
clone_size: few
j_call: TRBJ2-7
d_call: TRBD2

cdr3_nt: TGTGCCAGCAGCCCCCTGTCCGGGAATCTTCAGCCCCAGCATTTT
cdr3_aa: CASSPLSGNLQPQHF
v_call: TRBV7-2
clone_size: .
j_call: TRBJ1-5
d_call: .

cdr3_nt: TGTGCCAGCAGCTTAGATGGGAAAGGGGAACAGCCCCAGCATTTT
cdr3_aa: CASSLDGKGEQPQHF
v_call: TRBV7-9
clone_size: .
j_call: TRBJ1-5
d_call: .

cdr3_nt: TGTGCCGGATCCCGGGACAGGGATACGGGGGAGCAGTACTTC
cdr3_aa: CAGSRDRDTGEQYF
v_call: TRBV2
clone_size: .
j_call: TRBJ2-7
d_call: TRBD1

cdr3_nt: TGTGCCAGCAGCTTAGGGGGGGGCCCCGAAGAGACCCAGTACTTC
cdr3_aa: CASSLGGGPEETQYF
v_call: TRBV11-3
clone_size: .
j_call: TRBJ2-5
d_call: .

cdr3_nt: TGCGCCAGCAGCTTGGCGCTAGCGGGATCCAGCGAGCAGTACTTC
cdr3_aa: CASSLALAGSSEQYF
v_call: TRBV5-1
clone_size: .
j_call: TRBJ2-7
d_call: TRBD2

cdr3_nt: TGTGCCAGCAGTTACGGGACTACCTACGAGCAGTACTTC
cdr3_aa: CASSYGTTYEQYF
v_call: TRBV6-5
clone_size: .
j_call: TRBJ2-7
d_call: TRBD2

cdr3_nt: TGTGCCAGCAGCCAGACTGCAACTGGGCAGTACTTC
cdr3_aa: CASSQTATGQYF
v_call: TRBV5-6
clone_size: .
j_call: TRBJ2-7
d_call: .

cdr3_nt: TGTGCCAGCAGCTCCAGGACTAGCGGGGAAAAAGATACGCAGTATTTT
cdr3_aa: CASSSRTSGEKDTQYF
v_call: TRBV7-9
clone_size: .
j_call: TRBJ2-3
d_call: TRBD2

cdr3_nt: TGTGCCAGCTCACTCCAAGGGGGAGACACAGATACGCAGTATTTT
cdr3_aa: CASSLQGGDTDTQYF
v_call: TRBV18
clone_size: .
j_call: TRBJ2-3
d_call: .

cdr3_nt: TGCGCCAGCAGCCAATGGGCGGGGGCCCCGAGCACAGATACGCAGTATTTT
cdr3_aa: CASSQWAGAPSTDTQYF
v_call: TRBV4-1
clone_size: .
j_call: TRBJ2-3
d_call: .

cdr3_nt: TGTGCCAGCAGTTTCGGAGGATGGGGCACTGAAGCTTTCTTT
cdr3_aa: CASSFGGWGTEAFF
v_call: TRBV27
clone_size: .
j_call: TRBJ1-1
d_call: .

cdr3_nt: TGTGCCAGCAGTTTAGAGGGTAATGAGCAGTTCTTC
cdr3_aa: CASSLEGNEQFF
v_call: TRBV27
clone_size: .
j_call: TRBJ2-1
d_call: .

cdr3_nt: TGTGCCAGCAGCCCAGGGACTAGGGGGTTGGCAGATACGCAGTATTTT
cdr3_aa: CASSPGTRGLADTQYF
v_call: TRBV7-3
clone_size: few
j_call: TRBJ2-3
d_call: TRBD2

cdr3_nt: TGCGCCAGCAGCCCAGGGGGGTACAATGAGCAGTTCTTC
cdr3_aa: CASSPGGYNEQFF
v_call: TRBV4-1
clone_size: .
j_call: TRBJ2-1
d_call: .

cdr3_nt: TGTGCCACCAGCAGATACAGGGGTGGGCCTTCATACCAGCCCCAGCATTTT
cdr3_aa: CATSRYRGGPSYQPQHF
v_call: TRBV15
clone_size: .
j_call: TRBJ1-5
d_call: TRBD1

cdr3_nt: TGTGCCAGCAGCTTAGTCGGACAGGCGATCTATGGCTACACCTTC
cdr3_aa: CASSLVGQAIYGYTF
v_call: TRBV11-2
clone_size: .
j_call: TRBJ1-2
d_call: TRBD1

cdr3_nt: TGTGCCAGCTCCCCGGCGACAGGGAACACCGGGGAGCTGTTTTTT
cdr3_aa: CASSPATGNTGELFF
v_call: TRBV18
clone_size: .
j_call: TRBJ2-2
d_call: .

cdr3_nt: TGTGCCAGCAGCTTGGACAGGGCTATGAACACTGAAGCTTTCTTT
cdr3_aa: CASSLDRAMNTEAFF
v_call: TRBV5-4
clone_size: .
j_call: TRBJ1-1
d_call: .

cdr3_nt: TGTGCCAGCAGCCCCTCAGGGGCGGGGGGCGGAGAGACCCAGTACTTC
cdr3_aa: CASSPSGAGGGETQYF
v_call: TRBV5-6
clone_size: .
j_call: TRBJ2-5
d_call: TRBD2

cdr3_nt: TGTGCCAGCAGCCCAGTAGCGGGCTCCTACAATGAGCAGTTCTTC
cdr3_aa: CASSPVAGSYNEQFF
v_call: TRBV7-9
clone_size: .
j_call: TRBJ2-1
d_call: TRBD2

cdr3_nt: TGCAGCGTCCGACAGATCATGAACACTGAAGCTTTCTTT
cdr3_aa: CSVRQIMNTEAFF
v_call: TRBV29-1
clone_size: .
j_call: TRBJ1-1
d_call: .

cdr3_nt: TGCGCCAGCAGCTTGGCCGCGGCAGGGGGCATCGGGGAGCTGTTTTTT
cdr3_aa: CASSLAAAGGIGELFF
v_call: TRBV5-1
clone_size: .
j_call: TRBJ2-2
d_call: TRBD1

cdr3_nt: TGCAGCGGAAGACTAGTAGGCAATGAGCAGTTCTTC
cdr3_aa: CSGRLVGNEQFF
v_call: TRBV29-1
clone_size: .
j_call: TRBJ2-1
d_call: .

cdr3_nt: TGTGCCAGCAGTTACCTGATCCGTAGTTCTTTCGGCTACACCTTC
cdr3_aa: CASSYLIRSSFGYTF
v_call: TRBV6-6
clone_size: .
j_call: TRBJ1-2
d_call: .

cdr3_nt: TGTGCCAGCAGTTTAAGGGGGGGCGGAGATACGCAGTATTTT
cdr3_aa: CASSLRGGGDTQYF
v_call: TRBV27
clone_size: .
j_call: TRBJ2-3
d_call: .

cdr3_nt: TGTGCCAGCACCGAAGGCGGCGGCAATAGCTACACCTTC
cdr3_aa: CASTEGGGNSYTF
v_call: TRBV5-4
clone_size: .
j_call: TRBJ1-2
d_call: .

cdr3_nt: TGTGCCAGCAGTTCCGGACAGGGCCCAGGCTACACCTTC
cdr3_aa: CASSSGQGPGYTF
v_call: TRBV6-5
clone_size: .
j_call: TRBJ1-2
d_call: TRBD1

cdr3_nt: TGTGCCAGCAGCGCGACGAGGGACAGAAGCAGGGAGCTGTTTTTT
cdr3_aa: CASSATRDRSRELFF
v_call: TRBV7-2
clone_size: .
j_call: TRBJ2-2
d_call: TRBD1

cdr3_nt: TGTGCCAGCAGCTCTTCCTATTACGAGCAGTACTTC
cdr3_aa: CASSSSYYEQYF
v_call: TRBV5-6
clone_size: .
j_call: TRBJ2-7
d_call: .

cdr3_nt: TGCAGCGTTAGTGGGGGGGCAAGCCGAGGGTATGAGCAGTTCTTC
cdr3_aa: CSVSGGASRGYEQFF
v_call: TRBV29-1
clone_size: .
j_call: TRBJ2-1
d_call: .

cdr3_nt: TGTGCCAGCAGCCCTGGGACAGGGGATAACGAGCAGTACTTC
cdr3_aa: CASSPGTGDNEQYF
v_call: TRBV5-4
clone_size: .
j_call: TRBJ2-7
d_call: TRBD1

cdr3_nt: TGTGCCAGTAGCGCCCCCAGCCAGACCCTCCGGGACAGGGGGCATCAGCCCCAGCATTTT
cdr3_aa: CASSAPSQTLRDRGHQPQHF
v_call: TRBV19
clone_size: .
j_call: TRBJ1-5
d_call: TRBD1

cdr3_nt: TGTGCCAGCAGCTTGGACTGGGTTGGGCAGGCCGGTGGCTACACCTTC
cdr3_aa: CASSLDWVGQAGGYTF
v_call: TRBV5-8
clone_size: .
j_call: TRBJ1-2
d_call: .

cdr3_nt: TGCGCCAGCAGCTCGTTTACAGGGGGCGGAGTTGCTTTCTTT
cdr3_aa: CASSSFTGGGVAFF
v_call: TRBV5-1
clone_size: .
j_call: TRBJ1-1
d_call: TRBD1

cdr3_nt: TGTGCCAGCAGTCCGTTCCCCGCCGGGGGGCGACTCTATGGCTACACCTTC
cdr3_aa: CASSPFPAGGRLYGYTF
v_call: TRBV27
clone_size: .
j_call: TRBJ1-2
d_call: .

cdr3_nt: TGTGCCAGCAGCCCCCGGACAGGGAGTGAAAAACTGTTTTTT
cdr3_aa: CASSPRTGSEKLFF
v_call: TRBV28
clone_size: .
j_call: TRBJ1-4
d_call: TRBD1

cdr3_nt: TGCGCCAGCAGCTTGGATGGTAGCGGGGGCTCAGATACGCAGTATTTT
cdr3_aa: CASSLDGSGGSDTQYF
v_call: TRBV5-1
clone_size: .
j_call: TRBJ2-3
d_call: TRBD2

cdr3_nt: TGCGCCAGCAGTGAGTCGACTTCCAGGAACACTGAAGCTTTCTTT
cdr3_aa: CASSESTSRNTEAFF
v_call: TRBV10-1
clone_size: few
j_call: TRBJ1-1
d_call: .

cdr3_nt: TGTGCCAGCAGTTATTCCGCGGCAGGGGCACACTATGGCTACACCTTC
cdr3_aa: CASSYSAAGAHYGYTF
v_call: TRBV6-5
clone_size: .
j_call: TRBJ1-2
d_call: .

cdr3_nt: TGCAGCGTTGTCGGGCAGGGTAGCAATCAGCCCCAGCATTTT
cdr3_aa: CSVVGQGSNQPQHF
v_call: TRBV29-1
clone_size: few
j_call: TRBJ1-5
d_call: .

cdr3_nt: TGTGCCATCAGTGAGTCGAGAATGGGGGCTAGCACAGATACGCAGTATTTT
cdr3_aa: CAISESRMGASTDTQYF
v_call: TRBV10-3
clone_size: .
j_call: TRBJ2-3
d_call: .

cdr3_nt: TGCAGCGTTGAAGTGGTCCGGGCAGGGGAGGAAAAACTGTTTTTT
cdr3_aa: CSVEVVRAGEEKLFF
v_call: TRBV29-1
clone_size: .
j_call: TRBJ1-4
d_call: .

cdr3_nt: TGCGCCAGCAGCTCTGGCAGAAACCAAGAGACCCAGTACTTC
cdr3_aa: CASSSGRNQETQYF
v_call: TRBV5-1
clone_size: .
j_call: TRBJ2-5
d_call: .

cdr3_nt: TGTGCCAGCAGTTACTCGAATACAGGGGCAACCTACGAGCAGTACTTC
cdr3_aa: CASSYSNTGATYEQYF
v_call: TRBV6-5
clone_size: .
j_call: TRBJ2-7
d_call: TRBD1

cdr3_nt: TGCGCCAGCAGCCAAGTGGGGGGGGGTGTGTGGGAGACCCAGTACTTC
cdr3_aa: CASSQVGGGVWETQYF
v_call: TRBV4-1
clone_size: .
j_call: TRBJ2-5
d_call: TRBD2

cdr3_nt: TGTGCCATCAGTGAGTTGGACAGGGGAAGGGGACAAACTGGAAACACCATATATTTT
cdr3_aa: CAISELDRGRGQTGNTIYF
v_call: TRBV10-3
clone_size: .
j_call: TRBJ1-3
d_call: TRBD1